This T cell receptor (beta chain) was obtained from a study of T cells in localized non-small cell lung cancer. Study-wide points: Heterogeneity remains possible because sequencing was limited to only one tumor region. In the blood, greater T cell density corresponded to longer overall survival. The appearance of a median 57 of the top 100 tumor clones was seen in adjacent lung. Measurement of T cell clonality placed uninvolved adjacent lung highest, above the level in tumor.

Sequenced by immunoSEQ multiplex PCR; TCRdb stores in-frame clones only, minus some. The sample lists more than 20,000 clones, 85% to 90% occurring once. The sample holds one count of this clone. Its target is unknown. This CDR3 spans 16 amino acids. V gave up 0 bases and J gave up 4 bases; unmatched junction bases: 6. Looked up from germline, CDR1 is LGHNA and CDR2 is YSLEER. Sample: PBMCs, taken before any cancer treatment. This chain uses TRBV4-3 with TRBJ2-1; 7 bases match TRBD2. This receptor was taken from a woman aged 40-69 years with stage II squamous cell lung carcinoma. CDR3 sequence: CASSQERGGAYNEQFF. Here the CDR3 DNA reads TGCGCCAGCAGCCAAGAGAGGGGAGGGGCGTACAATGAGCAGTTCTTC.